This passage covers 30 T cell receptor beta chains from one sample sequenced in a study of T cell repertoires and HLA-DP antigens. The antigens for these receptors are not known. Method: immunoSEQ multiplex PCR; TCRdb's copy keeps in-frame clones and lacks some. Among approximately 86,000 clones listed, about 89% were seen once. The sample comprised CD4+ T cells from PBMCs. The receptors were gathered from a man over 45 in good health and CMV-seronegative.

The rearrangement links TRBV30 to TRBJ1-6; tentatively, D is TRBD1 (6 bases). The V gene's germline CDR1 is GTSNPN and CDR2 SVGIG (reference sequence). V dropped 0 bases and J dropped 5 bases, with 14 bases sitting between them. The CDR3 extends over 16 amino acids. CDR3 in DNA: TGTGCCTGGAGTGTGGGCAGGGGTTTTAATAATTCACCCCTCCACTTT. This translates into CAWSVGRGFNNSPLHF.

The chain uses TRBV2 and TRBJ2-2; 10 bases are a match to TRBD2. CDR1 and CDR2 (germline): SNHLY, FYNNEI. The V and J ends lost 7 bases and 2 bases, in that order; junction bases with no gene match: 4. This CDR3 region has 15 residues. The CDR3 nucleotides are TGTGCCAGCAAGGCTAGCGGGAGTAACACCGGGGAGCTGTTTTTT. Translating it yields CASKASGSNTGELFF.

The CDR3 loop reads CSVGGSYEQYF. The CDR3, as DNA: TGCAGCGTAGGGGGCTCCTACGAGCAGTACTTC. This chain uses TRBV29-1 with TRBJ2-7; possibly TRBD1 for D (6 bases). Trimming stripped 6 bases from V and 0 bases from J, with 6 bases between. The length of the CDR3 is 11 residues. CDR1 SQVTM and CDR2 ANQGSEA come from the germline V gene.

V and J are TRBV2 and TRBJ1-1; 8 bases match TRBD1. The germline CDR1 and CDR2 sequences are SNHLY and FYNNEI. CDR3 length: 15 residues. V trimming: 6 bases; J trimming: 1 base; junction bases outside the gene matches: 7. The CDR3 DNA reads TGTGCCAGCAGACGGACAGGGAGCACGAACACTGAAGCTTTCTTT. It translates to CASRRTGSTNTEAFF.

This chain uses TRBV30 with TRBJ2-1, with 9 bases identical to TRBD2. V dropped 4 bases and J dropped 9; count of bases not matched to a gene: 10. Germline CDR1 is GTSNPN and CDR2 is SVGIG (reference sequence). The CDR3 runs 14 residues. CDR3 residues: CAWKVAGERGEQFF. CDR3 sequence (DNA): TGTGCCTGGAAGGTAGCGGGGGAGCGGGGTGAGCAGTTCTTC.

This rearrangement joins TRBV7-9 to TRBJ1-4; D perhaps matches TRBD1 (5 bases). The CDR3 totals 13 residues. The germline V gene has CDR1 SEHNR and CDR2 FQNEAQ (reference sequence). Trimming stripped 5 bases from V and 8 bases from J, with 12 bases between. The CDR3 DNA follows: TGTGCCAGCAGCCGGGGGATGAGGGAAAAACTGTTTTTT. Translation: CASSRGMREKLFF.

The genes are TRBV19 and TRBJ1-3; no firm D call. The V end lost 6 bases, the J end lost 0 bases, and 9 bases lay between the germline ends. Germline V gene data show CDR1 as LNHDA and CDR2 as SQIVND (reference sequence). The CDR3 contains 14 residues. Written as DNA, the CDR3 is TGTGCCAGTAGAGTGGACGGCTCTGGAAACACCATATATTTT. This translates into CASRVDGSGNTIYF.

V and J are TRBV4-1 and TRBJ2-7, with D perhaps matching TRBD2 (5 bases). Germline V CDR1 and CDR2: MGHRA, YSYEKL. This CDR3 is built from 16 residues. Trimming removed 6 bases from V and 0 bases from J, with 18 bases in between. As DNA, the CDR3 is TGCGCCAGCAGGGAAGGAGGACCGATAAGCTCCTACGAGCAGTACTTC. It specifies CASREGGPISSYEQYF.

The V and J genes are TRBV30 and TRBJ1-6; the D gene is possibly TRBD1 (5 bases). Germline CDR1 and CDR2: GTSNPN and SVGIG (reference sequence). Trimming left V 3 bases short and J 5 bases short, with 14 bases between. CDR3 length: 15 amino acids. The CDR3: CAWRARGPNNSPLHF. The CDR3, as DNA: TGTGCCTGGAGGGCCCGGGGCCCTAATAATTCACCCCTCCACTTT. Full variable domain (missing parts from reference TRBV30 and TRBJ1-6): SQTIHQWPATLVQPVGSPLSLECTVEGTSNPNLYWYRQAAGRGLQLLFYSVGIGQISSEVPQNLSASRPQDRQFILSSKKLLLSDSGFYLCAWRARGPNNSPLHFGNGTRLTVT.

This clone was observed a handful of times. V gene TRBV28 combines with J gene TRBJ1-4; TRBD1 matches at 11 bases. The CDR3 has 16 residues. CDR1 is MDHEN and CDR2 is SYDVKM in the germline V gene. Trimming removed 7 bases from V and 8 bases from J; junction bases left unmatched: 12. In DNA form, the CDR3 reads TGTGCCAGCACCACTCGGAGGACAGGGGGCGTGGAAAAACTGTTTTTT. Translation: CASTTRRTGGVEKLFF.

In this sample, this clone turned up once. The V call is TRBV6-5, the J call TRBJ1-5; D is perhaps TRBD1 (5 bases). Germline CDR1 reads MNHEY; CDR2 reads SVGAGI. This CDR3 spans 15 amino acids. Trimming removed 6 bases from V and 6 bases from J, with 18 bases in between. The CDR3 spells CASRESLTEGQPQHF. The CDR3 DNA reads TGTGCCAGCAGAGAGTCTCTGACAGAGGGTCAGCCCCAGCATTTT.

The chain employs TRBV29-1 and TRBJ2-3; perhaps TRBD2 as D (6 bases). Trimming cost V 6 bases and J 2 bases, with 12 bases left between them. Looked up from germline, CDR1 is SQVTM and CDR2 is ANQGSEA. The CDR3 spans 13 residues. The CDR3 loop is CSVGGRNTDTQYF. In DNA form, the CDR3 reads TGCAGCGTGGGAGGCAGAAACACAGATACGCAGTATTTT.

This chain uses TRBV29-1 with TRBJ2-5, with D perhaps given as TRBD1 or TRBD2 (6 bases each). Trimming shortened V by 4 bases and J by 3 bases, and 21 bases separated the two germline ends. This CDR3 contains 16 residues. Germline lookup yields CDR1 SQVTM and CDR2 ANQGSEA. CDR3 DNA: TGCAGCGTTGGATATCGAGGGGGGCCAGATAAAGAGACCCAGTACTTC. Encoded protein: CSVGYRGGPDKETQYF. Variable domain in full (rest from reference TRBV29-1 and TRBJ2-5): SAVISQKPSRDICQRGTSLTIQCQVDSQVTMMFWYRQQPGQSLTLIATANQGSEATYESGFVIDKFPISRPNLTFSTLTVSNMSPEDSSIYLCSVGYRGGPDKETQYFGPGTRLLVL.

The V call is TRBV6-1, the J call TRBJ2-3, with 9 bases fitting TRBD1. Germline CDR1 is MNHNS and CDR2 is SASEGT. The CDR3 is 16 residues long. J gave up 1 base and V 2 bases, and 4 bases lay outside the gene matches. The CDR3 DNA follows: TGTGCCAGCAGTGAAAGGGACAGGGTTGGCACAGATACGCAGTATTTT. It codes for CASSERDRVGTDTQYF.

The CDR3 spells CASSQETEIYGYTF. In nucleotides, the CDR3 is TGCGCCAGCAGCCAAGAGACAGAGATCTATGGCTACACCTTC. J is TRBJ1-2 and V is TRBV4-1; TRBD1 is a possible D gene (5 bases). This CDR3 has 14 residues. Between the trimmed V and J ends, which lost 0 bases and 4 bases, there was a span of 9 bases. CDR1 is MGHRA and CDR2 is YSYEKL in the germline V gene.

This chain connects TRBV5-6 to TRBJ1-3; no clear D. Trimming took 1 base from V and 0 from J, leaving 11 bases between them. This CDR3 is 16 amino acids long. The germline gives CDR1 SGHDT, CDR2 YYEEEE. CDR3 in amino acids: CASSLRSADSGNTIYF. In nucleotides, the CDR3 is TGTGCCAGCAGCTTGAGATCCGCCGACTCTGGAAACACCATATATTTT. Using reference TRBV5-6 and TRBJ1-3 for the parts outside the CDR3, the full variable domain is DAGVTQSPTHLIKTRGQQVTLRCSPKSGHDTVSWYQQALGQGPQFIFQYYEEEERQRGNFPDRFSGHQFPNYSSELNVNALLLGDSALYLCASSLRSADSGNTIYFGEGSWLTVV.

V gene TRBV25-1 combines with J gene TRBJ1-3; TRBD1 is a possible D gene (6 bases). CDR3 length equals 15 residues. V was clipped by 5 bases and J by 0 bases, with 11 bases between them. The germline V gene encodes CDR1 MGHDK and CDR2 SYGVNS. The CDR3 sequence is CASSLGGSSGNTIYF. CDR3 nucleotide sequence: TGTGCCAGCAGTCTAGGGGGGAGCTCTGGAAACACCATATATTTT.

The V call is TRBV11-1, the J call TRBJ1-6; D is unresolved. V was pared by 3 bases and J by 7 bases, with 13 bases between. Germline lookup yields CDR1 SGHAT and CDR2 FQDESV (reference sequence). This CDR3 has 15 residues. CDR3 coding DNA: TGTGCCAGCAGCTTTTCGGGCAATATCAATTCACCCCTCCACTTT. Its translation: CASSFSGNINSPLHF.

V is TRBV25-1 and J is TRBJ2-7, with TRBD2 as a possible D gene (6 bases). CDR3 length: 17 residues. The germline V gene has CDR1 MGHDK and CDR2 SYGVNS. The germline V and J ends were trimmed by 2 bases and 4 bases, with 21 bases remaining between them. CDR3 amino acids: CASSEGMGEAHMYEQYF. The CDR3 nucleotides read TGTGCCAGCAGTGAAGGTATGGGGGAGGCCCATATGTACGAGCAGTACTTC.

The chain links TRBV23-1 to TRBJ1-5; possible D gene TRBD1, 6 bases. TRBV23-1 is sorted into the ORF group, with uncertain function. This CDR3 is 17 amino acids long. Trimming took 4 bases from V and 1 from J, leaving 17 bases between them. The CDR3 loop is CASSLNSGGGSNQPQHF. The CDR3 DNA sequence: TGCGCCAGCAGTCTCAATTCTGGGGGCGGGAGCAATCAGCCCCAGCATTTT.

The V and J genes are TRBV4-3 and TRBJ2-1; 9 bases match TRBD1. V shed 8 bases and J 4 bases; nucleotides not matched to a gene: 6. CDR3 length: 14 amino acids. Germline-derived CDR1 and CDR2 are LGHNA and YSLEER. The CDR3 bases are TGCGCCAGCCGACCGGGACAGGGTTACAATGAGCAGTTCTTC. Translation gives CASRPGQGYNEQFF.

This clone was detected only a few times. The chain uses TRBV10-3 and TRBJ2-7, with 9 positions matching TRBD1. This CDR3 spans 13 amino acids. With V trimmed by 6 bases and J by 7 bases, 7 bases remained unmatched. Germline V lookup: CDR1 ENHRY, CDR2 SYGVKD. DNA of the CDR3: TGTGCCATCAGGATACAGGGGGCGGATGAGCAGTACTTC. It is translated as CAIRIQGADEQYF.

This clone was counted a single time. The chain is built from TRBV5-6 and TRBJ1-2; 7 bases line up with TRBD1. Trimming took 7 bases from V and 4 from J; bases not matched to a gene: 7. The CDR3 extends over 13 amino acids. CDR1 SGHDT and CDR2 YYEEEE come from the germline V gene. The CDR3 DNA is TGTGCCAGCCGCTCCCGGGACAGCTATGGCTACACCTTC. It encodes CASRSRDSYGYTF.

This chain joins TRBV28 and TRBJ2-2; D is perhaps TRBD2 (6 bases). The V gene lost 0 bases and the J gene lost 7 bases, with 12 bases spanning the gap. This CDR3 contains 15 residues. CDR1 is MDHEN and CDR2 is SYDVKM in the germline V gene. The CDR3 protein is CASSLWDAGLGELFF. In nucleotides, the CDR3 is TGTGCCAGCAGTTTATGGGATGCGGGACTCGGGGAGCTGTTTTTT.

The chain has TRBV4-2 and TRBJ1-1; 7 bases line up with TRBD1. The V segment lost 0 bases and the J segment 0 bases; nucleotides outside the gene matches: 7. The CDR3 is 17 residues long. Germline CDR1 is LGHNA and CDR2 is YNFKEQ. In nucleotides, the CDR3 is TGTGCCAGCAGCCAAGATGTTTTAGGGACAGTGAACACTGAAGCTTTCTTT. Translating it yields CASSQDVLGTVNTEAFF.

This clone appeared once. V and J are TRBV6-1 and TRBJ2-7; 13 bases line up with TRBD2. This CDR3 has 11 amino acids. The V gene's germline CDR1 is MNHNS and CDR2 SASEGT. The CDR3 nucleotides are TGTGGGACTAGCGGGGGATACGAGCAGTACTTC. Translation: CGTSGGYEQYF.

The rearrangement links TRBV19 to TRBJ1-5; D call uncertain. CDR1 is LNHDA, CDR2 SQIVND, per germline (reference sequence). The CDR3 totals 15 residues. V lost 4 bases to trimming and J lost 0 bases, with 10 bases between them. In DNA, the CDR3 is TGTGCCAGTAGTAGGTCGGGCAGTAGCAATCAGCCCCAGCATTTT. It translates to CASSRSGSSNQPQHF.

The rearrangement uses TRBV9 and TRBJ2-1; possible D gene TRBD2, 5 bases. In germline, CDR1 is SGDLS, CDR2 YYNGEE. V was pared by 0 bases and J by 5 bases, with 12 bases between. The CDR3 has 15 amino acids. CDR3 nucleotides: TGTGCCAGCAGCGTAGGGGGAGATGGGGACAATGAGCAGTTCTTC. It specifies CASSVGGDGDNEQFF.

This chain joins TRBV11-2 and TRBJ1-3; D call uncertain. V lost 5 bases and J 6 bases, leaving 17 bases between the germline ends. The CDR3 has 15 residues. The germline gives CDR1 SGHAT, CDR2 FQNNGV. The CDR3: CASSPSSQAANTIYF. Written as DNA, the CDR3 is TGTGCCAGCAGCCCCTCGTCTCAGGCCGCAAACACCATATATTTT.

The chain carries TRBV9 and TRBJ2-3, with 13 positions matching TRBD2. The V gene end was trimmed by 0 bases and the J gene end by 0 bases; junction bases not matched to a gene: 1. The length of the CDR3 is 17 residues. Looked up from germline, CDR1 is SGDLS and CDR2 is YYNGEE. The CDR3 protein is CASSVGLAGGSTDTQYF. DNA for the CDR3: TGTGCCAGCAGCGTAGGACTAGCGGGGGGCAGCACAGATACGCAGTATTTT. The full variable domain, with the rest looked up from reference TRBV9 and TRBJ2-3, is DSGVTQTPKHLITATGQRVTLRCSPRSGDLSVYWYQQSLDQGLQFLIQYYNGEERAKGNILERFSAQQFPDLHSELNLSSLELGDSALYFCASSVGLAGGSTDTQYFGPGTRLTVL.